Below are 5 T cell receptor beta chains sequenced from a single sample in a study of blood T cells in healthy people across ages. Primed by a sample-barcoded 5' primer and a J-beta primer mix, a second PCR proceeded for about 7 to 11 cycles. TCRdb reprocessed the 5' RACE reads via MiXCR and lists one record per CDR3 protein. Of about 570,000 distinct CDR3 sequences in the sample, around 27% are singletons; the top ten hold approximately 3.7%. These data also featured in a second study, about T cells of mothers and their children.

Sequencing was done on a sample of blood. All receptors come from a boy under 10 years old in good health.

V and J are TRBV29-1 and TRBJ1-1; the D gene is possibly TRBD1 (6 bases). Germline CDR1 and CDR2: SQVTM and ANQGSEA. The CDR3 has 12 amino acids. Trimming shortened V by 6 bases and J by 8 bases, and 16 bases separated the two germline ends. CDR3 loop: CSVDPRQDEAFF. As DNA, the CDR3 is TGCAGCGTGGACCCTAGACAGGACGAAGCTTTCTTT.

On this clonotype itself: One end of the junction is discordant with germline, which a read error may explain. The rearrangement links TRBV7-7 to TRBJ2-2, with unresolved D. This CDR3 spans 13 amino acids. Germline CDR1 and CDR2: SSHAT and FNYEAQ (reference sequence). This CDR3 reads CASSLDNTGELFF. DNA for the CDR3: TGTGCTAGCAGCTTAGACAACACCGGGGAGCTGTTTTTT.

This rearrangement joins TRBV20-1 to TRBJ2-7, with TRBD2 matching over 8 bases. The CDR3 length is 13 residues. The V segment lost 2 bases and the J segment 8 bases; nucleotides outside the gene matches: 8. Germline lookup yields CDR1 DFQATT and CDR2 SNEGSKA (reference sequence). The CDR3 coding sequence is TGCAGTGCTAGACTACAGAGCGGGGGTAAGCAGTACTTC. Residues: CSARLQSGGKQYF.

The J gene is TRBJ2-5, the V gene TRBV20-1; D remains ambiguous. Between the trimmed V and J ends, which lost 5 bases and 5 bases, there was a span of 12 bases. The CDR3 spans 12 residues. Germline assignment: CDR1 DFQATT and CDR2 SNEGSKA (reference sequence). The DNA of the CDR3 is TGCAGTGCTCGCACCCTTATCGAGACCCAGTACTTC. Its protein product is CSARTLIETQYF.

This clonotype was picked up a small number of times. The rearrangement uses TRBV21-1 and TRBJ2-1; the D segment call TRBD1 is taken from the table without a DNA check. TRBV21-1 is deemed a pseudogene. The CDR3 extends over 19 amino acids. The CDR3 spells CASSKALPRGELPYNEQFF. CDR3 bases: TGTGCCAGCAGCAAAGCGCTTCCCAGGGGGGAACTTCCCTACAATGAGCAGTTCTTC.